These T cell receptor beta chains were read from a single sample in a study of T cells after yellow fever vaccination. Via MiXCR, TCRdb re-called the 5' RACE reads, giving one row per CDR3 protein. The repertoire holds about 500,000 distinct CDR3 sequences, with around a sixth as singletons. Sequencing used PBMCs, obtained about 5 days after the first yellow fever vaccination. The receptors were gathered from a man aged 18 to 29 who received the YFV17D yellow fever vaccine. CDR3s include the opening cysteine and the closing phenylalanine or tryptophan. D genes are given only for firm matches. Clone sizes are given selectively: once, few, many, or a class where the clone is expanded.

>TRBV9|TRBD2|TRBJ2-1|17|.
CASSATLAGAHYNEQFF
TGTGCCAGCAGCGCCACCCTAGCGGGGGCCCACTACAATGAGCAGTTCTTC
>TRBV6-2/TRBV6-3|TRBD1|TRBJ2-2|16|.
CASQEAQGAFDGELFF
TGTGCCAGTCAAGAGGCACAGGGGGCGTTTGACGGGGAGCTGTTTTTT
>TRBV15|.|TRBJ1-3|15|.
CATSSDQLSGNTIYF
TGTGCCACCAGCAGTGATCAACTCTCTGGAAACACCATATATTTT
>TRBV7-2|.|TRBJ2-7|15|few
CASSPIQGGDYEQYF
TGTGCCAGCAGCCCAATACAGGGAGGGGACTACGAGCAGTACTTC
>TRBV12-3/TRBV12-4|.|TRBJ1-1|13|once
CASSTPRVPEAFF
TGTGCCAGCAGTACTCCACGGGTTCCTGAAGCTTTCTTT
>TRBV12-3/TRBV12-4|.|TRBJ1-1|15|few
CASSLTTGIVTEAFF
TGTGCCAGCAGTCTAACAACAGGGATCGTCACTGAAGCTTTCTTT
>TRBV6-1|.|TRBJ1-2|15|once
CASSPSWGANYGYTF
TGTGCCAGCAGTCCCAGTTGGGGGGCGAACTATGGCTACACCTTC
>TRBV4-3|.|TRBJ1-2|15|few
CASSQDRQGREGYTF
TGCGCCAGCAGCCAAGATCGTCAGGGGCGCGAAGGCTACACCTTC
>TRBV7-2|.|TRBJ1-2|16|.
CASSSTGGTTNYGYTF
TGTGCCAGCAGCTCCACCGGCGGGACAACTAACTATGGCTACACCTTC
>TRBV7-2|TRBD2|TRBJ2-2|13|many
CASSRTSLGELFF
TGTGCCAGCAGTCGGACTAGCCTCGGGGAGCTGTTTTTT
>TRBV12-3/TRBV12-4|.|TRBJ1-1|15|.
CASSPNRVGGTEAFF
TGTGCCAGCAGTCCGAACAGGGTGGGCGGCACTGAAGCTTTCTTT
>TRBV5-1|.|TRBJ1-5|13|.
CASIQKGDQPQHF
TGCGCCAGCATCCAGAAGGGCGATCAGCCCCAGCATTTT
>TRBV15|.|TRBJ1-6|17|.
CATSSSAESSYNSPLHF
TGTGCCACCAGCTCCTCGGCGGAAAGCTCCTATAATTCACCCCTCCACTTT
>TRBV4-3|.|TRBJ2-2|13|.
CASSQPLDGELFF
TGCGCCAGCAGCCAGCCCTTGGACGGGGAGCTGTTTTTT
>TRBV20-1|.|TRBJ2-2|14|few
CSARGQLNTGELFF
TGCAGTGCTAGAGGACAGCTGAACACCGGGGAGCTGTTTTTT
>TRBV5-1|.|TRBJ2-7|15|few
CASSFYPGEVNEQYF
TGCGCCAGCAGCTTCTATCCAGGGGAGGTGAACGAGCAGTACTTC
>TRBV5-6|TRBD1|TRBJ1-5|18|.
CASAGGLIGQGGNQPQHF
TGTGCCAGCGCAGGGGGATTAATTGGACAGGGGGGGAATCAGCCCCAGCATTTT
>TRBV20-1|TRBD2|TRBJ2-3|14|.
CSARSGGSTDTQYF
TGCAGTGCTAGAAGCGGGGGGAGCACAGATACGCAGTATTTT
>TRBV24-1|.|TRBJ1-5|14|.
CATSDPGSRQPQHF
TGTGCCACCAGTGATCCAGGGTCGCGGCAGCCCCAGCATTTT
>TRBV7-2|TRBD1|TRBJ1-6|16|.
CASSSDRAGYNSPLHF
TGTGCCAGCAGCTCGGACAGGGCTGGCTATAATTCACCCCTCCACTTT
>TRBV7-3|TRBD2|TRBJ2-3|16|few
CASSLELAGFTDTQYF
TGTGCCAGCAGCTTAGAACTAGCGGGGTTCACAGATACGCAGTATTTT
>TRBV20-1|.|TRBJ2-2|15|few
CSVSSRGLDTGELFF
TGCAGTGTCTCGTCAAGGGGTTTAGACACCGGGGAGCTGTTTTTT
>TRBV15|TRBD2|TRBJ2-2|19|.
CATSPRPGLAIGNTGELFF
TGTGCCACCAGCCCTAGACCGGGACTAGCCATAGGGAACACCGGGGAGCTGTTTTTT
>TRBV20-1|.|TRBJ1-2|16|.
CSAPPGGAGENYGYTF
TGCAGTGCTCCACCTGGGGGGGCAGGGGAAAACTATGGCTACACCTTC
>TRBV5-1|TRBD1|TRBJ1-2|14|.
CASSLAGQVYGYTF
TGCGCCAGCAGCTTGGCGGGACAGGTTTATGGCTACACCTTC
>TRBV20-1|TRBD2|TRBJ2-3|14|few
CSASSGGATDTQYF
TGCAGTGCTAGTAGCGGGGGGGCAACAGATACGCAGTATTTT
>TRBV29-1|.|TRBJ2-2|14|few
CSVEIGGFTGELFF
TGCAGCGTTGAAATAGGGGGATTCACCGGGGAGCTGTTTTTT
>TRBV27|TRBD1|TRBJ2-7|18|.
CASSPAGTGGYSSYEQYF
TGTGCCAGCAGCCCCGCCGGGACAGGGGGCTACAGCTCCTACGAGCAGTACTTC
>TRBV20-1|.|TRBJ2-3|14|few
CSARRGDSTDTQYF
TGCAGTGCTAGAAGGGGGGATAGCACAGATACGCAGTATTTT
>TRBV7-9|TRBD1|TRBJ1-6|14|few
CASSQGGVFSPLHF
TGTGCCAGCAGCCAGGGGGGGGTTTTCTCACCCCTCCACTTT
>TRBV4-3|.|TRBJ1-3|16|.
CASSQGTGTSGNTIYF
TGCGCCAGCAGCCAAGGGACGGGGACCTCTGGAAACACCATATATTTT
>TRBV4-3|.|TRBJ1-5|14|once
CASSQSVSNQPQHF
TGCGCCAGCAGCCAAAGTGTCAGCAATCAGCCCCAGCATTTT
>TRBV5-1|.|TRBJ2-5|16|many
CASSLSVGGIGETQYF
TGCGCCAGCAGCTTGTCGGTAGGGGGAATCGGAGAGACCCAGTACTTC
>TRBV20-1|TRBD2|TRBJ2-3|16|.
CSATRGLAGYTDTQYF
TGCAGTGCTACCAGAGGACTAGCGGGGTACACAGATACGCAGTATTTT
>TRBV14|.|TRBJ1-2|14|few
CASSLPGWGYGYTF
TGTGCCAGCAGCCTCCCCGGGTGGGGGTATGGCTACACCTTC
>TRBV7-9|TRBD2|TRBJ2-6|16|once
CASRKNGRTGANVLTF
TGTGCCAGCAGGAAAAACGGGAGGACTGGGGCCAACGTCCTGACTTTC
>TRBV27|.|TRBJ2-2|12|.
CASSPWGGELFF
TGTGCCAGCAGTCCCTGGGGCGGGGAGCTGTTTTTT
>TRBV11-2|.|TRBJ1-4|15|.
CASSLVSETNEKLFF
TGTGCCAGCAGCTTAGTTTCGGAAACTAATGAAAAACTGTTTTTT
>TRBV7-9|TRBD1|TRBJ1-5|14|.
CARGGTGVSWPQHF
TGTGCCAGGGGGGGTACAGGGGTTTCGTGGCCCCAGCATTTT
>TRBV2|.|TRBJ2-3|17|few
CASTHTLGGTAPDTQYF
TGTGCCAGCACCCATACCCTGGGAGGGACAGCACCAGATACGCAGTATTTT
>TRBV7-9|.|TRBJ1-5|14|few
CASSLGSGRQPQHF
TGTGCCAGCAGCTTAGGATCGGGTCGTCAGCCCCAGCATTTT
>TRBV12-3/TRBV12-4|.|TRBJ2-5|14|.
CASSPFSIGETQYF
TGTGCCAGCAGCCCCTTCTCGATTGGGGAGACCCAGTACTTC
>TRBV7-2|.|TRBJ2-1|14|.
CASSGVSPYNEQFF
TGTGCCAGCAGCGGGGTGAGCCCCTACAATGAGCAGTTCTTC
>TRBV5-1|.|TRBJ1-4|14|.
CASSHDSHNEKLFF
TGCGCCAGCAGCCACGACAGCCATAATGAAAAACTGTTTTTT
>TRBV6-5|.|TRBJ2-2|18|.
CASSFNGVGTGNTGELFF
TGTGCCAGCAGTTTCAACGGGGTCGGGACGGGGAACACCGGGGAGCTGTTTTTT
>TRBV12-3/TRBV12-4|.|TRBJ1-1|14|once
CASSWGDRATEAFF
TGTGCCAGCAGCTGGGGAGATCGGGCCACTGAAGCTTTCTTT
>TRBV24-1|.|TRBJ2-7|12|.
CATKTGKYEQYF
TGTGCCACCAAAACAGGGAAGTACGAGCAGTACTTC
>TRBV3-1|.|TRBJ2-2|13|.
CASSQTRLGELFF
TGTGCCAGCAGCCAAACGCGCCTCGGGGAGCTGTTTTTT
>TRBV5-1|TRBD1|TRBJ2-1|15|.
CASLTGTGIGNEQFF
TGCGCCAGCTTAACCGGGACAGGGATAGGGAATGAGCAGTTCTTC
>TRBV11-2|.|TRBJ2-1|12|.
CASSLGVGEQFF
TGTGCCAGCAGCTTAGGGGTGGGAGAGCAGTTCTTC
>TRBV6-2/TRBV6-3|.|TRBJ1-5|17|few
CASRTGTAVYSNQPQHF
TGTGCCAGCAGAACGGGGACGGCCGTTTATAGCAATCAGCCCCAGCATTTT
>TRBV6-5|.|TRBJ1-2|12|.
CASSSAWYGYTF
TGTGCCAGCAGTTCAGCGTGGTATGGCTACACCTTC
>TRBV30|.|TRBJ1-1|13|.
CAWSVSWATEAFF
TGTGCCTGGAGTGTATCGTGGGCCACTGAAGCTTTCTTT
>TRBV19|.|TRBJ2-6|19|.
CASSIVAGNLLTGANVLTF
TGTGCCAGTAGTATAGTTGCGGGTAACTTGTTAACGGGGGCCAACGTCCTGACTTTC
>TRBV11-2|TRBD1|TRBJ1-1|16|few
CASSRQQGEGIGEAFF
TGTGCCAGCAGCCGCCAACAGGGGGAGGGGATCGGTGAAGCTTTCTTT
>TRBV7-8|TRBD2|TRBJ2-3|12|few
CASSPGLAGSDF
TGTGCCAGCAGCCCTGGACTAGCGGGGTCAGATTTT
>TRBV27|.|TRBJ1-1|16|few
CASSLWGEGSYTEAFF
TGTGCCAGCAGTTTATGGGGGGAAGGGTCATACACTGAAGCTTTCTTT
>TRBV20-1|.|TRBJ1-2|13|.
CSARPGQNYGYTF
TGCAGTGCTAGACCCGGACAGAACTATGGCTACACCTTC
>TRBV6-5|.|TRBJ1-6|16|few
CASSYSWSGNNSPLHF
TGTGCCAGCAGTTACTCATGGTCAGGGAATAATTCACCCCTCCACTTT
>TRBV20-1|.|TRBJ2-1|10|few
CSASDNEQFF
TGCAGTGCGAGCGACAATGAGCAGTTCTTC